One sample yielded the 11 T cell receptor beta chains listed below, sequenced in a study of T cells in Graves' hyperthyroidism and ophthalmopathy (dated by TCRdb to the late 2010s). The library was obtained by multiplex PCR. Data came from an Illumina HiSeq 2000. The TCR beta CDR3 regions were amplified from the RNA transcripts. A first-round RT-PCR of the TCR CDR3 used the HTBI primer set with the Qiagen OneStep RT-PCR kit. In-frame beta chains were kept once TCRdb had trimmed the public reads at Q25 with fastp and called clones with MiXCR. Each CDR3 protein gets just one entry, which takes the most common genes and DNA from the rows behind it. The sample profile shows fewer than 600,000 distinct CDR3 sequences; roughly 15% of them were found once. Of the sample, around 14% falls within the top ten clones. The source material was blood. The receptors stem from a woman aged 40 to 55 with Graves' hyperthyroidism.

CDR3 sequence reads: CASSSSQPQHF. CDR3 DNA: TGTGCCAGCAGTTCAAGTCAGCCCCAGCATTTT. The chain is built from TRBV27 and TRBJ1-5; no clear D gene. This CDR3 region has 11 residues. Germline CDR1 and CDR2: MNHEY and SMNVEV (reference sequence). V was trimmed by 4 bases and J by 6 bases, leaving 4 bases between them.

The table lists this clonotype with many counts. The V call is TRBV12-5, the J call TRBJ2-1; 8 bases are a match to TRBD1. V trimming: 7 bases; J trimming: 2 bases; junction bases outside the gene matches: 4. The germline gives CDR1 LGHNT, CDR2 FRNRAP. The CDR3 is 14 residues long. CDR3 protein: CASVRDRTYNEQFF. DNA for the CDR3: TGTGCTAGTGTCCGGGACAGGACCTACAATGAGCAGTTCTTC.

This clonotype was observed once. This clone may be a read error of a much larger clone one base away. The CDR3 DNA follows: TGTACCAGCAGTCGGTGGGGTGAAAAACTGTTTTTT. This encodes CTSSRWGEKLFF. The chain carries TRBV28 and TRBJ1-4; D is ambiguous. The germline CDR1 and CDR2 sequences are MDHEN and SYDVKM. The CDR3 has 12 amino acids.

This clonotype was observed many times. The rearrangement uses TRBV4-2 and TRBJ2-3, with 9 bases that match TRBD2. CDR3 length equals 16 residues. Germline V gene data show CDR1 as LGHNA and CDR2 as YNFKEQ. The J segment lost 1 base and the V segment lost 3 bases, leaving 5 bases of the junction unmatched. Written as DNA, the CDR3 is TGTGCCAGCAGCCACAGATCTAGCGGGGGCACAGATACGCAGTATTTT. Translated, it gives CASSHRSSGGTDTQYF.

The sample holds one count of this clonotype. CDR3 DNA sequence: TGTGCCAGCAGCAGTGGACTAGCGGGAGAGATCTACGAGCAGTACTTC. Translated, it gives CASSSGLAGEIYEQYF. The rearrangement links TRBV5-4 to TRBJ2-7, with 13 bases lining up with TRBD2. Germline CDR1 reads SGHNT; CDR2 reads YYREEE (reference sequence). V trimming: 4 bases; J trimming: 3 bases; junction bases outside the gene matches: 7. The CDR3 contains 16 residues.

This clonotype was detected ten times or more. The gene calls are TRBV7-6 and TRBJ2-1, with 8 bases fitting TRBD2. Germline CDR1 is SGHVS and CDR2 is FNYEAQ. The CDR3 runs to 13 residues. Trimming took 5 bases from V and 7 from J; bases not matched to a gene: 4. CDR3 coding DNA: TGTGCCAGCAGCCGTATAGCGGGAAATGAGCAGTTCTTC. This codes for CASSRIAGNEQFF.

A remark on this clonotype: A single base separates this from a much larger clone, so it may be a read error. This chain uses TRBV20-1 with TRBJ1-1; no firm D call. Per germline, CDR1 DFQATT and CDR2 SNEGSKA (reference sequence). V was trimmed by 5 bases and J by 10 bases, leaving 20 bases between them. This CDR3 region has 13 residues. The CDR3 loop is CSARAGLVIVAFF. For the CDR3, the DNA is TGCAGTGCTCGAGCGGGGTTGGTAATCGTAGCTTTCTTT.

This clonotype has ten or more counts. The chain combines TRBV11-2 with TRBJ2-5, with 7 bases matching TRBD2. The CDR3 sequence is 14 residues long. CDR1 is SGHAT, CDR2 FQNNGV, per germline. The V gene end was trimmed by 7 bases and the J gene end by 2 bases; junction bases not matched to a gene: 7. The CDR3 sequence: CASNPGGPQETQYF. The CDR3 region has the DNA TGTGCCAGCAACCCGGGAGGCCCGCAAGAGACCCAGTACTTC.

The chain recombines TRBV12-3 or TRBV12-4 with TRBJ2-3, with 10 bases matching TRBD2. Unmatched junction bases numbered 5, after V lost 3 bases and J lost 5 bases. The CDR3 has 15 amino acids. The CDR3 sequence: CASSFSAGGLDTQYF. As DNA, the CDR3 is TGTGCCAGCAGTTTCTCAGCGGGAGGGTTAGATACGCAGTATTTT.

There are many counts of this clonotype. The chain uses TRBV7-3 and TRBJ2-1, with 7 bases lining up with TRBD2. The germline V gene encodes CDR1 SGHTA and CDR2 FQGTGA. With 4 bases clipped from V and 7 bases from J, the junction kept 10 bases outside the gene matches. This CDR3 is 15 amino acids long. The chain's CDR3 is CASSSGTNRQNEQFF. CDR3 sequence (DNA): TGTGCCAGCAGCTCCGGGACTAATCGGCAAAATGAGCAGTTCTTC.

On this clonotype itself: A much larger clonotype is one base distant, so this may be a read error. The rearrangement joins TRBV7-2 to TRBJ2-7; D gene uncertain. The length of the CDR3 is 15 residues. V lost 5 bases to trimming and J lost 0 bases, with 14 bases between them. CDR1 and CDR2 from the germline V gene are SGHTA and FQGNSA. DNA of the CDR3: TGTGCCAGCAGCGAATCCAAAGGGAACTCCTACGAGCAGTACTTC. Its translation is CASSESKGNSYEQYF.